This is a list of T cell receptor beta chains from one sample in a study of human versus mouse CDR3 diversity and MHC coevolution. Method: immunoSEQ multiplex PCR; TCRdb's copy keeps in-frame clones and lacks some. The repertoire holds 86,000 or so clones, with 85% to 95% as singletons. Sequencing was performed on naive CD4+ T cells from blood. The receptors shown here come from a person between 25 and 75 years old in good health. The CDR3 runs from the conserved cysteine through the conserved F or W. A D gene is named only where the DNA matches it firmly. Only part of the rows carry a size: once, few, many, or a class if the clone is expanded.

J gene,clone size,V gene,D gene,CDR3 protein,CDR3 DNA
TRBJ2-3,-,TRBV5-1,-,CASSLAASPQHYF,TGCGCCAGCAGCTTGGCGGCTAGCCCACAACATTATTTT
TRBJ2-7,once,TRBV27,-,CASSSWQGQWEQYF,TGTGCCAGCAGTTCCTGGCAGGGGCAATGGGAGCAGTACTTC
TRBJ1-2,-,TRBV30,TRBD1,CAGTGLGYTF,TGTGCCGGGACAGGGCTTGGCTACACCTTC
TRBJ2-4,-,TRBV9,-,CASSSGAGGERNIQYF,TGTGCCAGCAGCTCAGGCGCCGGCGGGGAGAGAAACATTCAGTACTTC
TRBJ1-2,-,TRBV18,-,CASSPPGQLGYTF,TGTGCCAGCTCACCACCCGGACAGCTTGGCTACACCTTC
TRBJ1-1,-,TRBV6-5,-,CASSAGQLNTEAFF,TGTGCCAGCAGCGCCGGACAGTTGAACACTGAAGCTTTCTTT
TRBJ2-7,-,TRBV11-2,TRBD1,CASSPRGQGAAYYEQYF,TGTGCCAGCAGCCCTAGGGGGCAGGGGGCCGCCTACTACGAGCAGTACTTC
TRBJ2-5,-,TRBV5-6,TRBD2,CASSSATSGGAGETQYF,TGTGCCAGCAGCTCCGCTACTAGCGGGGGGGCGGGGGAGACCCAGTACTTC
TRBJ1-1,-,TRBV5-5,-,CASSSQPTVNTEAFF,TGTGCCAGCAGCTCCCAACCGACAGTGAACACTGAAGCTTTCTTT
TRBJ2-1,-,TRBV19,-,CASSIDSQGGYNEQFF,TGTGCCAGTAGTATAGATTCGCAGGGAGGATACAATGAGCAGTTCTTC
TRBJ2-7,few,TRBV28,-,CASSTLSGVLYEQYF,TGTGCCAGCAGTACCCTTTCCGGGGTTCTTTACGAGCAGTACTTC
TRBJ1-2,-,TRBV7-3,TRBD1,CASSPTGTSNYGYTF,TGTGCCAGCAGCCCGACAGGGACTTCCAACTATGGCTACACCTTC
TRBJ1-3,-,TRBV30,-,CAWSHGNTIYF,TGTGCCTGGAGTCATGGAAACACCATATATTTT
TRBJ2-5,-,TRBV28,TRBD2,CASSSGLAGGGTQYF,TGTGCCAGCAGTTCGGGACTAGCGGGAGGAGGGACCCAGTACTTC
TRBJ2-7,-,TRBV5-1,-,CASSLGDKPYEQYF,TGCGCCAGCAGCTTGGGGGACAAGCCCTACGAGCAGTACTTC
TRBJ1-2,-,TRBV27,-,CASSLSPGREEGGYTF,TGTGCCAGCAGTTTATCTCCCGGGAGAGAGGAGGGAGGCTACACCTTC
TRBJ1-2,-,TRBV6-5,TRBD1,CASSSPQGARGYTF,TGTGCCAGCAGTTCCCCCCAGGGGGCGAGGGGCTACACCTTC
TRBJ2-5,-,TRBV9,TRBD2,CASSLGLAGLYF,TGTGCCAGCAGCCTTGGACTAGCAGGTCTCTACTTC
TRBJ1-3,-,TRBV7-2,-,CASSLRQAFSGNTIYF,TGTGCCAGCAGCTTGAGACAGGCGTTCTCTGGAAACACCATATATTTT
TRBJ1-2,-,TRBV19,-,CASRPSGRGYGYTF,TGTGCCAGCCGACCCAGCGGGAGGGGGTATGGCTACACCTTC
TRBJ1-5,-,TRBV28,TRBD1,CASSSGTGGNQPQHF,TGTGCCAGCAGTTCCGGGACAGGGGGGAATCAGCCCCAGCATTTT
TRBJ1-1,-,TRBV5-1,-,CASSSDSMNTEAFF,TGCGCCAGCAGCTCGGACAGTATGAACACTGAAGCTTTCTTT
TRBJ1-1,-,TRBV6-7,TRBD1,CASSRQGRAFF,TGTGCCAGCAGCAGACAGGGACGAGCTTTCTTT
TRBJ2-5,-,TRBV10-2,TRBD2,CASSVLAGVGETQYF,TGCGCCAGCAGTGTTTTAGCGGGAGTCGGGGAGACCCAGTACTTC
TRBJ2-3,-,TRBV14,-,CASSQRQVGTDTQYF,TGTGCCAGCAGCCAGAGACAGGTTGGCACAGATACGCAGTATTTT
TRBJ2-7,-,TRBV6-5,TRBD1,CASKRTGGIWQYF,TGTGCCAGCAAGAGGACAGGGGGAATTTGGCAGTACTTC
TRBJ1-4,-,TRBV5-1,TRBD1,CASSLTGGNEKLFF,TGCGCCAGCAGCTTGACAGGGGGGAATGAAAAACTGTTTTTT
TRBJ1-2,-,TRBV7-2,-,CASSSGYSGYTF,TGTGCCAGCAGTTCCGGGTACTCCGGGTACACCTTC
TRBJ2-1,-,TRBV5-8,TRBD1,CASSRRQGANYNEQFF,TGTGCCAGCAGTCGTCGACAGGGGGCTAACTACAATGAGCAGTTCTTC
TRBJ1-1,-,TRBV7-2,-,CASSLAVREAFF,TGTGCCAGCAGCTTAGCGGTCCGTGAGGCTTTCTTT
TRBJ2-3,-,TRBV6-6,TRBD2,CASSPGLATDTQYF,TGTGCCAGCAGTCCCGGACTAGCGACAGATACGCAGTATTTT
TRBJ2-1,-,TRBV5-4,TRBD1,CASSLQGTNEQFF,TGTGCCAGCAGCTTACAGGGGACGAATGAGCAGTTCTTC
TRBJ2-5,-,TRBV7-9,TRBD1,CASSFGTGRETQYF,TGTGCCAGCAGCTTTGGGACAGGGAGGGAGACCCAGTACTTC
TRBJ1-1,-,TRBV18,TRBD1,CASSPRGLEGAVGTEAFF,TGTGCCAGCTCACCAAGAGGGCTCGAGGGGGCGGTGGGCACTGAAGCTTTCTTT
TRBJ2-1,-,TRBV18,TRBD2,CASSPFLAGESSYNEQFF,TGTGCCAGCTCACCATTTCTAGCGGGGGAGAGCTCCTACAATGAGCAGTTCTTC
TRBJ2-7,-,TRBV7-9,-,CASSLLGPSYEQYF,TGTGCCAGCAGCTTATTGGGGCCCTCCTACGAGCAGTACTTC
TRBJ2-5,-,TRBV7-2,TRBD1,CASSPQGRGPGETQYF,TGTGCCAGCAGCCCCCAGGGCAGGGGGCCAGGAGAGACCCAGTACTTC